A single sample is the source of the 32 T cell receptor beta chains below, sequenced in a study of blood T cells in healthy people across ages. The second PCR ran about 6 to 12 cycles with a sample-barcoded 5' primer and J-beta primers. TCRdb independently ran MiXCR on the 5' RACE reads; one entry per CDR3 protein. Of roughly 860,000 distinct CDR3 sequences in the sample, about 62% were seen once. The sample taken for sequencing was blood. Receptor source: a young man in good health.

The V and J genes are TRBV4-3 and TRBJ2-1, with TRBD1 as a possible D gene (5 bases). V was pared by 3 bases and J by 5 bases, with 11 bases between. Germline CDR1 is LGHNA and CDR2 is YSLEER. The CDR3 contains 14 residues. The CDR3 region is CASSHRDRDNEQFF. The CDR3 DNA follows: TGCGCCAGCAGCCACCGTGACAGAGACAATGAGCAGTTCTTC.

The CDR3 DNA follows: TGTGCCAGCAGTTTGAATGGTGGCGGGGGCTACGAGCAGTACTTC. Residues: CASSLNGGGGYEQYF. The chain combines TRBV27 with TRBJ2-7; 7 bases map to TRBD2. The CDR3 covers 15 residues. After removal of 3 bases from V and 3 bases from J, the junction contained 8 bases not matched to a gene. Per germline, CDR1 MNHEY and CDR2 SMNVEV (reference sequence).

V is TRBV7-9 and J is TRBJ1-2; tentative D call: TRBD1 (5 bases). The CDR3 has 13 residues. The germline gives CDR1 SEHNR, CDR2 FQNEAQ (reference sequence). V lost 1 base and J 4 bases, leaving 7 bases between the germline ends. CDR3 protein: CASSLGDLYGYTF. CDR3 nucleotide sequence: TGTGCCAGCAGCTTAGGGGACCTCTATGGCTACACCTTC.

The chain's CDR3 is CASSIRDGRGQYF. The CDR3 DNA is TGTGCCAGCAGCATACGGGACGGGCGAGGCCAGTACTTC. V usage is TRBV7-9 and J usage is TRBJ2-5; D is possibly TRBD1 or TRBD2 (5 bases each). Looked up from germline, CDR1 is SEHNR and CDR2 is FQNEAQ (reference sequence). The CDR3 runs to 13 residues. V lost 5 bases, J lost 10 bases, and 17 bases lay in between.

The chain uses TRBV7-9 and TRBJ2-1; D is tentatively TRBD1 or TRBD2 (5 bases each). CDR3 length: 13 residues. V was clipped by 3 bases and J by 4 bases, with 7 bases between them. The germline gives CDR1 SEHNR, CDR2 FQNEAQ (reference sequence). Here the CDR3 reads CASSFWGYNEQFF. Here the CDR3 DNA reads TGTGCCAGCAGCTTCTGGGGGTACAATGAGCAGTTCTTC.

The rearrangement uses TRBV6-2 or TRBV6-3 and TRBJ2-7; D gene ambiguous. The germline V gene encodes CDR1 MNHEY and CDR2 SVGEGT. Trimming stripped 4 bases from V and 7 bases from J, with 14 bases between. The CDR3 runs 13 residues. The CDR3 DNA follows: TGTGCCAGCAGTTCCCCGCTAAAAAATGAGCAGTACTTC. It codes for CASSSPLKNEQYF.

On this clonotype itself: A single base separates this from a much larger clone, so it may be a read error. The chain uses TRBV5-1 and TRBJ2-1; tentative D call: TRBD1 (5 bases). The better agreement between TRBJ2-7 and the DNA end casts doubt on the J call. CDR3 size: 15 residues. CDR1 and CDR2 (germline): SGHRS, YFSETQ. Here the CDR3 reads CASSWDTGAYNEQYF. The CDR3, as DNA: TGCGCCAGCAGCTGGGATACTGGGGCCTACAATGAGCAGTACTTC.

This clonotype was seen a few times. The V and J genes are TRBV20-1 and TRBJ1-2, with D possibly TRBD1 on 5 matching bases. CDR1 is DFQATT, CDR2 SNEGSKA, per germline (reference sequence). CDR3 length: 13 residues. V lost 0 bases and J 8 bases, leaving 13 bases between the germline ends. CDR3 region: CSARDRWEGGYTF. The CDR3 nucleotides are TGCAGTGCTAGAGATAGATGGGAGGGGGGCTACACCTTC.

The gene calls are TRBV5-1 and TRBJ1-6, with a tentative D call TRBD1 (5 bases). This CDR3 is 15 amino acids long. V dropped 3 bases and J dropped 6 bases, with 13 bases sitting between them. Germline V gene lookup returns CDR1 SGHRS and CDR2 YFSETQ. The CDR3 sequence: CASSSSGTPNSPLHF. CDR3 nucleotide sequence: TGCGCCAGCAGCTCGAGCGGGACGCCTAATTCACCCCTCCACTTT.

This chain connects TRBV3-1 to TRBJ2-5; D possibly corresponds to TRBD2 (5 bases). V lost 4 bases to trimming and J lost 0 bases, with 18 bases between them. CDR1 is LGHDT and CDR2 is YNNKEL in the germline V gene (reference sequence). The CDR3 loop spans 17 amino acids. In DNA, the CDR3 is TGTGCCAGCAGCCCTACTCGACGTACGACTAACCAAGAGACCCAGTACTTC. Protein: CASSPTRRTTNQETQYF.

The chain recombines TRBV29-1 with TRBJ2-5, with D perhaps TRBD1 or TRBD2 (6 bases each). CDR1 SQVTM and CDR2 ANQGSEA come from the germline V gene. The CDR3 is 13 amino acids. V lost 5 bases and J lost 1, with 11 bases in between. The CDR3 region is CSVPGGGQETQYF. For the CDR3, the DNA is TGCAGCGTTCCAGGAGGGGGCCAAGAGACCCAGTACTTC. The entire variable domain, with the rest obtained from reference TRBV29-1 and TRBJ2-5, is as follows: SAVISQKPSRDICQRGTSLTIQCQVDSQVTMMFWYRQQPGQSLTLIATANQGSEATYESGFVIDKFPISRPNLTFSTLTVSNMSPEDSSIYLCSVPGGGQETQYFGPGTRLLVL.

This chain joins TRBV7-2 and TRBJ2-3; 12 bases fit TRBD1. Germline CDR1 is SGHTA and CDR2 is FQGNSA. The junction had 8 bases not matched to a gene; V was cut back by 6 bases and J by 4 bases. The length of the CDR3 is 16 residues. The CDR3 region is CASRYGTGGAPDTQYF. The CDR3 DNA sequence: TGTGCCAGCAGATACGGGACAGGGGGCGCCCCAGATACGCAGTATTTT.

J is TRBJ1-1 and V is TRBV28, with TRBD1 matching over 8 bases. The trim removed 3 bases at V and 1 base at J, leaving 4 bases unmatched. CDR1 is MDHEN, CDR2 SYDVKM, per germline. The CDR3 covers 15 residues. The CDR3 coding sequence is TGTGCCAGCAGTTTCGGACAGGGATGGAACACTGAAGCTTTCTTT. Encoded protein: CASSFGQGWNTEAFF.

This rearrangement joins TRBV7-9 to TRBJ2-5; 11 bases are a match to TRBD2. The germline V gene has CDR1 SEHNR and CDR2 FQNEAQ (reference sequence). There are 13 residues in the CDR3. V lost 6 bases and J lost 11; bases outside the gene matches: 8. This chain's CDR3 is CASRLAGVRGQYF. The CDR3 DNA sequence: TGTGCCAGCAGACTAGCGGGGGTTAGGGGGCAGTACTTC.

The rearrangement joins TRBV7-3 to TRBJ2-3; perhaps D is TRBD1 or TRBD2 (5 bases each). The V gene lost 1 base and the J gene lost 5 bases, with 13 bases spanning the gap. The CDR3 extends over 15 amino acids. CDR1 SGHTA and CDR2 FQGTGA come from the germline V gene. CDR3 in amino acids: CASSLMGRDGDTQYF. The CDR3 DNA reads TGTGCCAGCAGCTTAATGGGCCGGGACGGAGATACGCAGTATTTT.

The rearrangement links TRBV29-1 to TRBJ2-3; 8 positions match TRBD2. Germline assignment: CDR1 SQVTM and CDR2 ANQGSEA. The CDR3 covers 12 residues. The junction had 1 base not matched to a gene; V was cut back by 7 bases and J by 1 base. The DNA for the CDR3 is TGCAGCGCCGGGAGGGGCACAGATACGCAGTATTTT. Translation: CSAGRGTDTQYF.

The sample holds one count of this clonotype. CDR3 in amino acids: CASSRTGTRTGELFF. DNA of the CDR3: TGTGCCAGCAGCCGGACAGGGACGAGGACCGGGGAGCTGTTTTTT. The chain employs TRBV11-2 and TRBJ2-2; 8 nucleotides line up with TRBD1. The CDR3 runs to 15 residues. V dropped 5 bases and J dropped 5; count of bases not matched to a gene: 7. The germline V gene has CDR1 SGHAT and CDR2 FQNNGV.

The chain joins TRBV20-1 to TRBJ2-1, with no clear D. The CDR3 contains 11 residues. V lost 6 bases, J lost 6 bases, and 9 bases lay in between. The germline CDR1 and CDR2 sequences are DFQATT and SNEGSKA (reference sequence). The CDR3 DNA reads TGCAGTGCCAGACGGCTCAATGAGCAGTTCTTC. It codes for CSARRLNEQFF.

This clonotype was seen a few times. J is TRBJ1-6 and V is TRBV7-8; possibly TRBD1 for D (5 bases). V gave up 2 bases and J gave up 8 bases, with 13 bases separating them. This CDR3 contains 15 residues. In germline, CDR1 is SGHVS, CDR2 FQNEAQ. CDR3 DNA sequence: TGTGCCAGCAGCTTAATCGACAGTACTTATTCACCCCTCCACTTT. Its translation is CASSLIDSTYSPLHF. Full variable domain (remainder filled in from reference TRBV7-8 and TRBJ1-6): GAGVSQSPRYKVAKRGQDVALRCDPISGHVSLFWYQQALGQGPEFLTYFQNEAQLDKSGLPSDRFFAERPEGSVSTLKIQRTQQEDSAVYLCASSLIDSTYSPLHFGNGTRLTVT.

Notes on this clonotype: A read error may account for a junction end that differs from germline. This rearrangement joins TRBV7-2 to TRBJ1-6; 10 bases line up with TRBD1. The CDR3 runs to 14 residues. Germline assignment: CDR1 SGHTA and CDR2 FQGNSA. The CDR3 DNA reads as TGTGCCAGCAGCCGGGGACAGGGGAATTCACCCCCCCACTTT. It is translated as CASSRGQGNSPPHF.

The chain uses TRBV15 and TRBJ2-7; 8 bases align to TRBD1. J was trimmed by 0 bases and V by 5 bases; bases with no gene match: 6. CDR1 is LNHNV and CDR2 is YYDKDF in the germline V gene (reference sequence). The CDR3 loop spans 15 amino acids. The CDR3 sequence is CATSEPGQASYEQYF. In DNA, the CDR3 is TGTGCCACCAGCGAACCGGGACAGGCCTCCTACGAGCAGTACTTC.

This clonotype appeared a few times. The CDR3 is CSAKFRDRPYNEQFF. CDR3 sequence (DNA): TGCAGTGCTAAGTTCCGGGACAGGCCCTACAATGAGCAGTTCTTC. The gene calls are TRBV20-1 and TRBJ2-1; 8 bases match TRBD1. CDR1 is DFQATT, CDR2 SNEGSKA, per germline (reference sequence). This CDR3 has 15 residues. V dropped 4 bases and J dropped 2; count of bases not matched to a gene: 7.

The chain recombines TRBV6-6 with TRBJ1-1, with no clear D. Germline CDR1 and CDR2: MNHNY and SVGAGI (reference sequence). Between the trimmed V and J ends, which lost 6 bases and 6 bases, there was a span of 11 bases. The CDR3 is 12 amino acids. The CDR3 DNA follows: TGTGCCAGCAGCCTCCTGATCGCTGAAGCTTTCTTT. Residues: CASSLLIAEAFF.

This clonotype has only a few counts. The CDR3 is CASSPGGGYEQFF. The DNA for the CDR3 is TGTGCCAGCAGCCCGGGGGGGGGTTATGAGCAGTTCTTC. The chain recombines TRBV4-2 with TRBJ2-1; 8 bases map to TRBD2. The length of the CDR3 is 13 residues. Losses at the gene ends were 4 bases for V and 8 bases for J; bases not matched to a gene: 4. Germline V lookup: CDR1 LGHNA, CDR2 YNFKEQ.

This clonotype was counted a few times. This chain connects TRBV4-2 to TRBJ2-7; D is perhaps TRBD1 (5 bases). Germline V lookup: CDR1 LGHNA, CDR2 YNFKEQ. V was pared by 0 bases and J by 4 bases, with 10 bases between. The CDR3 runs 14 residues. The CDR3 bases are TGTGCCAGCAGCCAAGACCCAGGGCTTTACGAGCAGTACTTC. This encodes CASSQDPGLYEQYF.

CDR3: CASSYSETGLFF. CDR3 bases: TGTGCCAGCAGTTACTCGGAAACAGGGTTGTTCTTC. The chain recombines TRBV6-5 with TRBJ2-1, with D possibly TRBD1 on 6 matching bases. Trimming left V 0 bases short and J 15 bases short, with 12 bases between. The germline V gene has CDR1 MNHEY and CDR2 SVGAGI. This CDR3 spans 12 amino acids.

This clonotype turned up a few times. This chain uses TRBV20-1 with TRBJ2-5; the D gene is possibly TRBD1 (5 bases). The CDR3 length is 16 residues. Trimming removed 6 bases at V and 4 bases at J, with 24 bases between. The germline CDR1 and CDR2 sequences are DFQATT and SNEGSKA (reference sequence). CDR3 in amino acids: CSAMEGARNLVETQYF. The DNA for the CDR3 is TGCAGTGCCATGGAAGGGGCGCGAAACTTGGTAGAGACCCAGTACTTC.

This clonotype was detected a few times. The rearrangement links TRBV7-9 to TRBJ1-2; 8 bases fit TRBD1. The ends lost 7 bases at V and 1 base at J; junction bases unmatched: 11. The CDR3 has 16 residues. Germline loops: CDR1 SEHNR, CDR2 FQNEAQ (reference sequence). The CDR3 is CASNSGGQGLNYGYTF. CDR3 nucleotides: TGTGCCAGCAATTCGGGAGGACAGGGCCTTAACTATGGCTACACCTTC.

The chain links TRBV10-3 to TRBJ2-2; tentatively, D is TRBD2 (7 bases). V lost 2 bases to trimming and J lost 4 bases, with 11 bases between them. Germline lookup yields CDR1 ENHRY and CDR2 SYGVKD. The CDR3 has 15 residues. CDR3 loop: CAISERGAPTGELFF. The DNA for the CDR3 is TGTGCCATCAGTGAGCGGGGGGCTCCCACCGGGGAGCTGTTTTTT.

The chain carries TRBV20-1 and TRBJ2-1; 10 nucleotides align to TRBD1. Germline V CDR1 and CDR2: DFQATT, SNEGSKA (reference sequence). Trimming cost V 3 bases and J 10 bases; bases outside gene matches: 12. This CDR3 contains 15 residues. Written as DNA, the CDR3 is TGCAGTGCTAGGGGACCGGGACAGGGGTTCGAAGAGCAGTTCTTC. Translating gives CSARGPGQGFEEQFF.

The rearrangement links TRBV6-1 to TRBJ1-2, with D perhaps TRBD1 (5 bases). The CDR3 length is 16 residues. The germline gives CDR1 MNHNS, CDR2 SASEGT. Trimming took 1 base from V and 4 from J, leaving 16 bases between them. CDR3 region: CASSEGDTGLGYGYTF. CDR3 DNA: TGTGCCAGCAGTGAAGGTGATACGGGGCTCGGCTATGGCTACACCTTC.

This clonotype was picked up a small number of times. V is TRBV15 and J is TRBJ2-7, with a weak D call TRBD1 (6 bases). The CDR3 totals 16 residues. Trimming stripped 3 bases from V and 0 bases from J, with 15 bases between. The germline V gene has CDR1 LNHNV and CDR2 YYDKDF (reference sequence). The CDR3 loop reads CATSSYREIRSYEQYF. As DNA, the CDR3 is TGTGCCACCAGCAGTTACAGGGAGATCCGCTCCTACGAGCAGTACTTC.